The 20 T cell receptor beta chains below were found in one sample sequenced in a study of shared clonotypes between healthy human individuals. Repertoires were generated with immunoSEQ multiplex PCR, while TCRdb's copy carries only in-frame clones and drops some. The sample holds some 87,000 clones, 60% to 75% seen once. Sequencing was done on a sample of memory CD8+ T cells sorted from blood. The sample's subset: CD45RO+ cells pooled with CCR7-negative TemRA cells. These receptors were collected from a man under 40 in good health.

There are a few counts of this clone. Within the sample, other DNA sequences also encode this same CDR3. The J gene is TRBJ1-1, the V gene TRBV27; D not resolved. The V gene lost 5 bases and the J gene lost 0 bases, with 7 bases spanning the gap. CDR3 length: 13 amino acids. CDR1 and CDR2 from the germline V gene are MNHEY and SMNVEV (reference sequence). The CDR3 bases are TGTGCCAGCAGTCCCTTACTGAACACTGAAGCTTTCTTT. Its protein product is CASSPLLNTEAFF.

This clone appeared many times. V and J are TRBV6-4 and TRBJ2-3; TRBD2 matches at 13 bases. The CDR3 is 14 residues long. V trimming: 4 bases; J trimming: 5 bases; junction bases outside the gene matches: 0. Per the germline V gene, CDR1 is MRHNA and CDR2 is SNTAGT. The DNA of the CDR3 is TGTGCCAGCAGTGGACTAGCGGGAGGAGATACGCAGTATTTT. It translates to CASSGLAGGDTQYF.

V and J are TRBV10-2 and TRBJ2-2; TRBD1 matches 8 bases. The germline gives CDR1 WSHSY, CDR2 SAAADI. CDR3 length equals 17 residues. V gave up 7 bases and J gave up 2 bases; unmatched junction bases: 12. CDR3 protein: CASTDAAGGANTGELFF. CDR3 nucleotides: TGCGCCAGCACCGACGCCGCAGGGGGCGCAAACACCGGGGAGCTGTTTTTT.

The genes are TRBV5-5 and TRBJ2-5; no definite D call. CDR1 is SGHKS and CDR2 is YYEKEE in the germline V gene (reference sequence). V was clipped by 5 bases and J by 2 bases, with 13 bases between them. The CDR3 runs 14 residues. Written as DNA, the CDR3 is TGTGCCAGCAGTTCCCCAGCAGGACAAGAGACCCAGTACTTC. Protein: CASSSPAGQETQYF.

The chain combines TRBV7-9 with TRBJ1-1, with 8 nucleotides matching TRBD1. J lost 8 bases, V lost 5 bases, and 10 bases had no gene match. The CDR3 runs 14 residues. The germline gives CDR1 SEHNR, CDR2 FQNEAQ (reference sequence). The chain's CDR3 is CASSRQGRVLEAFF. The CDR3 nucleotides are TGTGCCAGCAGCCGACAGGGGAGGGTTCTGGAAGCTTTCTTT.

There are a few counts of this clone. This chain connects TRBV19 to TRBJ2-7, with a weak D call TRBD1 (6 bases). The CDR3 runs 13 residues. Germline-derived CDR1 and CDR2 are LNHDA and SQIVND (reference sequence). V lost 10 bases and J 0 bases, leaving 13 bases between the germline ends. Written as DNA, the CDR3 is TGTGCCATCTCACCAGGGGTCTCCTACGAGCAGTACTTC. It specifies CAISPGVSYEQYF.

Here the CDR3 reads CASSVSDLGGNQPQHF. As DNA, the CDR3 is TGTGCCAGCAGCGTATCAGATCTAGGAGGCAATCAGCCCCAGCATTTT. The chain has TRBV9 and TRBJ1-5; D gene ambiguous. The CDR3 has 16 amino acids. Germline-derived CDR1 and CDR2 are SGDLS and YYNGEE. V dropped 1 base and J dropped 2 bases, with 13 bases sitting between them.

The V and J genes are TRBV6-6 and TRBJ2-1, with 15 bases fitting TRBD2. The CDR3 is made up of 15 amino acids. V trimming: 6 bases; J trimming: 8 bases; junction bases outside the gene matches: 5. Germline CDR1 is MNHNY and CDR2 is SVGAGI (reference sequence). The CDR3 loop reads CASRGTSGRQDEQFF. For the CDR3, the DNA is TGTGCCAGCAGGGGGACTAGCGGGAGGCAGGATGAGCAGTTCTTC.

The CDR3 region is CASSHRDRPIEQYF. The CDR3 DNA reads TGTGCCAGCAGCCATCGGGACAGGCCCATAGAGCAGTACTTC. This sequence joins TRBV7-9 and TRBJ2-7; 8 nucleotides match TRBD1. J was trimmed by 7 bases and V by 5 bases; bases with no gene match: 10. The CDR3 contains 14 residues. Germline V gene data show CDR1 as SEHNR and CDR2 as FQNEAQ (reference sequence).

The rearrangement links TRBV10-2 to TRBJ2-2, with D hard to call. V was pared by 1 base and J by 6 bases, with 15 bases between. The CDR3 loop spans 16 amino acids. Germline CDR1 reads WSHSY; CDR2 reads SAAADI. The CDR3 bases are TGCGCCAGCAGTGAGTACGATAGCCCCAGTGCCGGGGAGCTGTTTTTT. The encoded protein is CASSEYDSPSAGELFF.

With respect to this clone: The same CDR3 is also encoded by other DNA sequences in this sample. V is TRBV5-1 and J is TRBJ2-7; unclear D gene. Germline CDR1 and CDR2: SGHRS and YFSETQ. Deletions cut 0 bases from V and 0 bases from J, with 4 bases between. The CDR3 sequence is 13 residues long. The CDR3 sequence is CASSLEVSYEQYF. The CDR3 nucleotides read TGCGCCAGCAGCTTGGAAGTCTCCTACGAGCAGTACTTC.

The rearrangement uses TRBV11-3 and TRBJ2-1; 12 bases map to TRBD2. Trimming took 5 bases from V and 5 from J; bases not matched to a gene: 7. The germline V gene has CDR1 SGHNT and CDR2 YENEEA. The CDR3 sequence is 16 residues long. The CDR3 sequence is CASSATGLAGDNEQFF. The CDR3 DNA is TGTGCCAGCAGCGCAACGGGACTAGCGGGTGACAATGAGCAGTTCTTC.

The chain joins TRBV7-8 to TRBJ2-4; D is possibly TRBD1 (5 bases). The germline CDR1 and CDR2 sequences are SGHVS and FQNEAQ. V gave up 0 bases and J gave up 8 bases, with 17 bases separating them. The CDR3 has 16 residues. CDR3 amino acids: CASSLAEIQGTDIQYF. The CDR3 coding sequence is TGTGCCAGCAGCTTAGCGGAGATCCAGGGAACCGACATTCAGTACTTC.

The V gene is TRBV4-2, the J gene TRBJ2-3; 10 bases fit TRBD2. This CDR3 is 16 amino acids long. With V trimmed by 0 bases and J by 4 bases, 4 bases remained unmatched. Looked up from germline, CDR1 is LGHNA and CDR2 is YNFKEQ. CDR3 sequence (DNA): TGTGCCAGCAGCCAAGAAATAGCGGGAGGTTCAGATACGCAGTATTTT. It codes for CASSQEIAGGSDTQYF.

The chain recombines TRBV15 with TRBJ2-7; 8 bases fit TRBD1. The CDR3 is made up of 14 amino acids. Germline V CDR1 and CDR2: LNHNV, YYDKDF (reference sequence). J was trimmed by 2 bases and V by 5 bases; bases with no gene match: 5. The DNA for the CDR3 is TGTGCCACCAGCTCTCGACAGGGGCCCTACGAGCAGTACTTC. This translates into CATSSRQGPYEQYF.

The chain carries TRBV7-2 and TRBJ1-1, with 7 bases matching TRBD1. The CDR3 has 13 residues. Per the germline V gene, CDR1 is SGHTA and CDR2 is FQGNSA. Trimming removed 5 bases from V and 10 bases from J; junction bases left unmatched: 10. The CDR3 DNA is TGTGCCAGCAGCCCAGACAGGGTGCAAAGAGCTTTCTTT. Translating it yields CASSPDRVQRAFF. Based on the CDR3 plus reference TRBV7-2 and TRBJ1-1, the full variable domain is GAGVSQSPSNKVTEKGKDVELRCDPISGHTALYWYRQSLGQGLEFLIYFQGNSAPDKSGLPSDRFSAERTGGSVSTLTIQRTQQEDSAVYLCASSPDRVQRAFFGQGTRLTVV.

This clone was counted a single time. The chain links TRBV6-4 to TRBJ2-1; TRBD2 aligns across 12 bases. The CDR3 contains 15 residues. Germline CDR1 MRHNA, CDR2 SNTAGT. J gave up 3 bases and V 4 bases, and 1 base lay outside the gene matches. CDR3 in amino acids: CASSVTSGSYNEQFF. The CDR3 DNA sequence: TGTGCCAGCAGTGTGACTAGCGGGAGCTACAATGAGCAGTTCTTC.

The CDR3 loop is CASGDLTRKGSNTGELFF. In nucleotides, the CDR3 is TGCGCCAGCGGAGACCTGACTAGAAAAGGGTCGAACACCGGGGAGCTGTTTTTT. This sequence joins TRBV5-1 and TRBJ2-2; tentative D call: TRBD2 (6 bases). CDR1 is SGHRS, CDR2 YFSETQ, per germline. CDR3 length: 18 residues. Trimming left V 7 bases short and J 0 bases short, with 22 bases between.

The chain recombines TRBV6-1 with TRBJ2-2; TRBD1 aligns across 10 bases. The trim removed 0 bases at V and 6 bases at J, leaving 4 bases unmatched. The CDR3 spans 16 residues. Germline values: CDR1 MNHNS, CDR2 SASEGT. CDR3 in amino acids: CASSEARGQGSGELFF. The CDR3 DNA is TGTGCCAGCAGTGAAGCGCGGGGACAGGGGTCCGGGGAGCTGTTTTTT.

This clone has a handful of counts. The CDR3 loop is CSVGVAGKNTGELFF. The CDR3 DNA is TGCAGCGTTGGTGTAGCCGGGAAGAACACCGGGGAGCTGTTTTTT. This sequence joins TRBV29-1 and TRBJ2-2, with D possibly being TRBD2 (5 bases). Trimming pared 4 bases from V and 1 base from J, leaving 13 bases between. The CDR3 has 15 residues. The germline V gene encodes CDR1 SQVTM and CDR2 ANQGSEA.